These T cell receptor beta chains were read from a single sample in a study of metastatic and nonmetastatic thyroid tumors. TCRdb re-processed the PCR reads through MiXCR. The table includes 10,000 to 15,000 clones, approximately 30% detected once. Sequences were obtained from tumor tissue. The receptors here all came from a female donor with papillary thyroid cancer or a benign thyroid nodule (not recorded which). Some clones in this sample may be carry-over from other donors' samples. The CDR3 runs from the conserved cysteine through the conserved F or W.

>TRBV2
CASSENPGQLGTQYF
>TRBV9
CASSGTSGRETQYF
>TRBV11-2
CASSFERTPTDTQYF
>TRBV6-1
CASKRLAGYNEQFF
>TRBV27
CASSSSRDRTPEGTQYF
>TRBV20-1
CSARGAGNQPQHF
>TRBV5-1
CASSLDGQALYEQYF
>TRBV27
CASSSRLAGGTDEQYF
>TRBV4-1
CASSQENRGRGEELFF
>TRBV5-1
CASSIGQDYGYTF
>TRBV20-1
CSAFPSTGIFSEAFF
>TRBV6-1
CARPNRSYEQYF
>TRBV19
CASSTYRGPGNEQFF
>TRBV27
CASSLSGQETQYF
>TRBV7-9
CVSTKARGELFF
>TRBV15
CATSRVVAWGADTQYF
>TRBV20-1
CSAEPRDSTYEQYF
>TRBV7-2
CASSLGLTSGTGETQYF
>TRBV5-1
CASSLDGLRAEAFF
>TRBV12-3/TRBV12-4
CASSLGTPGQGFQETQYF
>TRBV29-1
CSGVLLAWETQYF
>TRBV5-1
CASNGLAGDGEQFF
>TRBV27
CASSVRRFEAFF
>TRBV6-1
CASSWTRGTNTGELFF
>TRBV12-3/TRBV12-4
CASSLCGRDYEQYF
>TRBV6-1
CASRGSRGMTDTQYF
>TRBV20-1
CSARGGLLSYEQYF
>TRBV28
CVSSPDIFMNTEAFF
>TRBV12-3/TRBV12-4
CASSGGLAGGVNEQFF
>TRBV12-3/TRBV12-4
CASSPSVDSPYEQYF
>TRBV7-2
CASSKPQVYEQFF
>TRBV20-1
CSARDQGRGTEAFF
>TRBV12-5
CASGSPGLSYSYEHYF
>TRBV20-1
CSARDFDRSSYEQYF
>TRBV6-1
CASIRDRSSSYNSPLHF
>TRBV12-3/TRBV12-4
CASSSGLAGTQYF
>TRBV6-1
CASHNRGTYEQYF
>TRBV12-3/TRBV12-4
CASSSNPGNNYGYTF
>TRBV2
CASSEAAEQGRNYGYTF
>TRBV11-2
CASSSYGGYRGYEQFF
>TRBV12-3/TRBV12-4
CASSLNKRALHF
>TRBV6-5
CASSYRGRFYGYTF
>TRBV6-1
CASSEGTENSPLHF